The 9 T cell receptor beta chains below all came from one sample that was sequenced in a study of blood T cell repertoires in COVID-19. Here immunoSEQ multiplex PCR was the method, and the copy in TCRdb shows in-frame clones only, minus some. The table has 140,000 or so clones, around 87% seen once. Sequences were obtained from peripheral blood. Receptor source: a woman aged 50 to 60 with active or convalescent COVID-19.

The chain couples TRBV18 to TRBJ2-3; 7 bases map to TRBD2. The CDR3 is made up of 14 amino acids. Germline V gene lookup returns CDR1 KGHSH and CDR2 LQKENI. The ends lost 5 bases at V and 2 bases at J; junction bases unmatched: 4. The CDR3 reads CASSALADTDTQYF. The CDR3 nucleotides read TGTGCCAGCTCAGCGCTAGCGGACACAGATACGCAGTATTTT.

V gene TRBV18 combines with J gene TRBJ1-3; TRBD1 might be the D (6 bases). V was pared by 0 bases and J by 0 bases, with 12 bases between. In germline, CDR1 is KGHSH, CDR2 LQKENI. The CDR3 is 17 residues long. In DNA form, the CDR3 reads TGTGCCAGCTCACCACCGAGTGGCAGGGGCTCTGGAAACACCATATATTTT. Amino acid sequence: CASSPPSGRGSGNTIYF.

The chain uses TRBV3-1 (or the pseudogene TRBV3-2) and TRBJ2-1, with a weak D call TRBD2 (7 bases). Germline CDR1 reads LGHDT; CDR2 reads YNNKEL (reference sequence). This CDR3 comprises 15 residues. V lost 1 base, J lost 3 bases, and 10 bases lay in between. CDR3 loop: CASSQGRGLYNEQFF. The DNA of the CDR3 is TGTGCCAGCAGCCAAGGGCGGGGGCTCTACAATGAGCAGTTCTTC.

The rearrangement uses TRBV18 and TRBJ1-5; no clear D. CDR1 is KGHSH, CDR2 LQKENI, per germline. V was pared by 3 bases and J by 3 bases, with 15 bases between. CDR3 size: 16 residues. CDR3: CASSPSARYTNQPQHF. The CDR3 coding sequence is TGTGCCAGCTCACCTTCAGCGAGGTACACCAATCAGCCCCAGCATTTT. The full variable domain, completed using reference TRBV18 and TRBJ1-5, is NAGVMQNPRHLVRRRGQEARLRCSPMKGHSHVYWYRQLPEEGLKFMVYLQKENIIDESGMPKERFSAEFPKEGPSILRIQQVVRGDSAAYFCASSPSARYTNQPQHFGDGTRLSIL.

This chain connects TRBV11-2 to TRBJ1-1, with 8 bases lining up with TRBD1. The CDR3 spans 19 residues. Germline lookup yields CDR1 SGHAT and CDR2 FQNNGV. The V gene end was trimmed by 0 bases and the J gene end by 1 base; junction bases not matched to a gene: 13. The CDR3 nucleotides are TGTGCCAGCAGCTTAGATCTCGGACAGGGACTTCAGAAGAACACTGAAGCTTTCTTT. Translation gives CASSLDLGQGLQKNTEAFF.

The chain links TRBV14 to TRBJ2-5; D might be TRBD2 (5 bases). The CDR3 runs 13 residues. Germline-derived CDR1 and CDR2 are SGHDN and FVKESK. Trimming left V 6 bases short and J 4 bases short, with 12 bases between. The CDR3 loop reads CASRRTGGETQYF. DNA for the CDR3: TGTGCCAGCAGGCGGACTGGAGGAGAGACCCAGTACTTC. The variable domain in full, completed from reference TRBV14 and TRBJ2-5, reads EAGVTQFPSHSVIEKGQTVTLRCDPISGHDNLYWYRRVMGKEIKFLLHFVKESKQDESGMPNNRFLAERTGGTYSTLKVQPAELEDSGVYFCASRRTGGETQYFGPGTRLLVL.

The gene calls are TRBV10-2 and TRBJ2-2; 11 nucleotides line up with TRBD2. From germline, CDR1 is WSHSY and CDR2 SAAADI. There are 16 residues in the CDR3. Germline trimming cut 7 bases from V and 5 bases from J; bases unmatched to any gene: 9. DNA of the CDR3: TGCGCCAGCACTAAAAATAGCGGGAGGGTTACCGGGGAGCTGTTTTTT. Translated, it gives CASTKNSGRVTGELFF.

The CDR3 reads CASSPPNQGRNQPQHF. CDR3 nucleotide sequence: TGTGCCAGCTCACCACCGAATCAGGGAAGAAATCAGCCCCAGCATTTT. V gene TRBV18 combines with J gene TRBJ1-5, with D tentatively TRBD1 (5 bases). Trimming shortened V by 0 bases and J by 4 bases, and 13 bases separated the two germline ends. CDR3 length: 16 amino acids. Looked up from germline, CDR1 is KGHSH and CDR2 is LQKENI.

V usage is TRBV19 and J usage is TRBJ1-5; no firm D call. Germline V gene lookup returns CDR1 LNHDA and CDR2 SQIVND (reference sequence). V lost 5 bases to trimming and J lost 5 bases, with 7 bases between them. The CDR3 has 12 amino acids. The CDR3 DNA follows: TGTGCCAGTAGTCCGAGGGATCAGCCCCAGCATTTT. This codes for CASSPRDQPQHF.